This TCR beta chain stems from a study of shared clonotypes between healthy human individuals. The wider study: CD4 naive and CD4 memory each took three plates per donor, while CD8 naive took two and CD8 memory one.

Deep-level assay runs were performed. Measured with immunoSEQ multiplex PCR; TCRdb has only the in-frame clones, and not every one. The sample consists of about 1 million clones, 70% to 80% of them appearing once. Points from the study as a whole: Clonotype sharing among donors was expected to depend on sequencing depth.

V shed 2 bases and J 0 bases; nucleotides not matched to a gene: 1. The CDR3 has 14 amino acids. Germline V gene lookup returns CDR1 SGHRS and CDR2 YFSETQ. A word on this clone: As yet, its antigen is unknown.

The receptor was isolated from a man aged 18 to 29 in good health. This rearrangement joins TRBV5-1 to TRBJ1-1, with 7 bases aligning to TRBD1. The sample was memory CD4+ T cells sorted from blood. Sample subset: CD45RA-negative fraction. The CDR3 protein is CASSFDRVNTEAFF. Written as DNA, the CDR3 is TGCGCCAGCAGCTTCGACAGGGTGAACACTGAAGCTTTCTTT.